This TCR beta chain was captured in a study of blood T cell repertoires in COVID-19. Study overall: Donors in the United States, Italy and Spain gave samples during acute or convalescent COVID-19.

TCRdb keeps only in-frame clones here, not all; method: immunoSEQ multiplex PCR. The sample contains 650,000 to 800,000 clones, about nine tenths of which appear only once. Looked up from germline, CDR1 is SNHLY and CDR2 is FYNNEI. This CDR3 has 15 amino acids. The J segment lost 2 bases and the V segment lost 1 base, leaving 5 bases of the junction unmatched. Sequenced material: peripheral blood. This clonotype was sampled from a woman aged 18-29 years with acute or convalescent COVID-19. V usage is TRBV2 and J usage is TRBJ2-7, with 7 bases lining up with TRBD1. CDR3 loop: CASSEGAGGPYEQYF. The CDR3, as DNA: TGTGCCAGCAGTGAAGGGGCAGGGGGTCCCTACGAGCAGTACTTC.